The following is a T cell receptor delta chain sequence with its context. What it recognizes is unknown. TCRdb has a much larger clone's protein, which differs at residue 5 from the translation of this DNA, likely because of a read error; what is shown is the protein translated from the DNA. Gammadelta T cells were flow-sorted from PBMC into Vgamma9/Vdelta2+ and Vdelta2-negative populations for bulk analysis. The length of the CDR3 is 17 residues. Germline CDR1 TSWWSYY, CDR2 QGS. The trim removed 4 bases at V and 5 bases at J, leaving 15 bases unmatched. These data belong to a study of γδ T cells in repeated Plasmodium falciparum infection. Whole-study context: Malaria-naive adults were infected with P. falciparum NF54 four times over around 600 days.

General study results and limits: Many TCRgamma sequences overlapped between individuals in stable Vgamma9/Vdelta2+ repertoires.

Sequencing covered both gamma and delta TCR chains per sample. TCRdb redid clone calling on the multiplex PCR reads using CATT. Of roughly 86,000 delta-chain clones listed, more than 1.4% are singletons. The origin of this receptor is a pool of human donors (malaria-infected and uninfected, not separated). The V and J genes are TRDV1 and TRDJ1, with 8 bases identical to TRDD3. The sample taken for sequencing was gamma-delta T cells from blood. CDR3 nucleotides: TGTGCTCTTGGGGCCCTAAGGGACTGGGGGTCCTCGGATAAACTCATCTTT. Protein sequence: CALGALRDWGSSDKLIF.